The rows below give T cell receptor beta chains drawn from one sample of a study of cytomegalovirus exposure and HLA in healthy donors. The protocol was immunoSEQ multiplex PCR, while the TCRdb copy is restricted to in-frame clones and leaves out a portion. The repertoire has 80,000 to 90,000 clones, approximately 79% of them found once; the top ten carry about 2.5%. Sequencing was done on a sample of PBMCs. The source is a man aged 25 to 40 in good health and CMV-seronegative. CDR3s include the opening cysteine and the closing phenylalanine or tryptophan. A D gene is named only where the DNA matches it firmly. Where a row states a size, it is once, few, many or the class of an expanded clone; other rows omit it.

J	D	V	size	DNA	CDR3
TRBJ1-2	.	TRBV19	.	TGTGCCAGTACCCCGGCTCAGGGATATGGCTACACCTTC	CASTPAQGYGYTF
TRBJ1-6	.	TRBV5-1	.	TGCGCCAGCAGCGGGGGACTATCCAATAATTCACCCCTCCACTTT	CASSGGLSNNSPLHF
TRBJ1-6	TRBD1	TRBV28	.	TGTGCCAGCAAAGGGACAGAGAGTTGGAATTCACCCCTCCACTTT	CASKGTESWNSPLHF
TRBJ1-2	TRBD1	TRBV11-1	few	TGTGCCAGCAGCCCGGGACAGGGGGCCTATGGCTACACCTTC	CASSPGQGAYGYTF
TRBJ1-1	.	TRBV5-1	.	TGCGCCAGCAGCCGAAATCCAGGGGACACTGAAGCTTTCTTT	CASSRNPGDTEAFF
TRBJ2-1	TRBD1	TRBV5-4	.	TGTGCCAGCAGCCGGACCGGGACAGGGACCTACAATGAGCAGTTCTTC	CASSRTGTGTYNEQFF
TRBJ1-2	.	TRBV5-4	.	TGTGCCAGCAGCTTGGGGGGACCTACAGGGAACTATGGCTACACCTTC	CASSLGGPTGNYGYTF
TRBJ1-1	.	TRBV9	.	TGTGCCAGCAGCAGAGGGGACAATAAAAGGTTCCACACTGAAGCTTTCTTT	CASSRGDNKRFHTEAFF
TRBJ2-1	TRBD1	TRBV30	.	TGTGCCTGGAGCACCGGGACAGGGCCCCACAATGAGCAGTTCTTC	CAWSTGTGPHNEQFF
TRBJ1-4	.	TRBV19	few	TGTGCCAGTAGCAGATCGGGGACAGAAAAACTGTTTTTT	CASSRSGTEKLFF
TRBJ1-2	TRBD1	TRBV2	.	TGTGCCAGCAGTGACGGGACAGCAGGCGGCTATGGCTACACCTTC	CASSDGTAGGYGYTF
TRBJ2-7	TRBD1	TRBV7-8	few	TGTGCCAGCAGCTTAGGGGAGAGGGCCCCGGGACAGGGGGACGAGCAGTACTTC	CASSLGERAPGQGDEQYF
TRBJ1-5	.	TRBV19	.	TGTGCCAGTAGTATGGGGCCCGGGGGTCAGCCCCAGCATTTT	CASSMGPGGQPQHF
TRBJ1-5	TRBD1	TRBV7-2	.	TGTGCCAGCAGCACGGGGACAGGCGACAATCAGCCCCAGCATTTT	CASSTGTGDNQPQHF
TRBJ2-1	TRBD2	TRBV6-5	few	TGTGCCAGCAGTTACCGGGAGGCAGGAGCCTACAATGAGCAGTTCTTC	CASSYREAGAYNEQFF